Given below is one T cell receptor beta chain in context. Its specificity is unknown. This sample was taken from a study of OX40 agonist ivuxolimab in advanced cancers. Across the study: Patients treated during dose escalation were battling hepatocellular carcinoma, melanoma, renal cell or head and neck cancer. Notes on the study in general: No antigen was identified for the clonally expanded peripheral T cells.

With 1 base removed from V and 3 bases from J, the gap between germline ends came to 15 bases. The CDR3 covers 17 residues. CDR1 and CDR2 from the germline V gene are LNHNV and YYDKDF (reference sequence). TCRdb's copy holds only in-frame clones and misses some; the assay was immunoSEQ multiplex PCR. The sample records 25,000 to 35,000 clones, 90% being singletons. The sequencing used CD4+ or CD8+ T cells sorted from blood, collected in a trial of the OX40 agonist ivuxolimab. This TCR was sampled from an adult with an advanced solid tumor such as melanoma, head and neck, liver or kidney cancer. The chain links TRBV15 to TRBJ1-4; D is perhaps TRBD1 (5 bases). The CDR3 protein is CATSRVQGVPANEKLFF. CDR3 in DNA: TGTGCCACCAGCAGAGTGCAGGGCGTGCCGGCTAATGAAAAACTGTTTTTT.